What follows are 14 T cell receptor beta chains derived from one specimen sequenced in a study of blood T cells in healthy people across ages. Then a second PCR, running about 6 to 12 cycles, was carried out with a sample-barcoded 5' primer and a J-beta primer mix. TCRdb fed the 5' RACE reads into MiXCR, producing one record per CDR3 protein. The table shows some 1,800,000 distinct CDR3 sequences, with 35% to 50% occurring only once. What was sequenced was blood. The receptors derive from a human donor in good health.

The J gene is TRBJ1-6, the V gene TRBV7-9; 7 positions match TRBD1. The CDR3 sequence is 15 residues long. With V trimmed by 3 bases and J by 6 bases, 5 bases remained unmatched. CDR1 and CDR2 (germline): SEHNR, FQNEAQ (reference sequence). The CDR3 is CASSFATGVNSPLHF. For the CDR3, the DNA is TGTGCCAGCAGCTTTGCAACAGGGGTTAATTCACCCCTCCACTTT.

This chain links TRBV7-2 with TRBJ2-1, with D possibly being TRBD2 (6 bases). Germline CDR1 is SGHTA and CDR2 is FQGNSA. The CDR3 has 15 amino acids. V lost 0 bases and J 6 bases, leaving 12 bases between the germline ends. The CDR3 DNA follows: TGTGCCAGCAGCTTAGCCACGGGACTTGCCAATGAGCAGTTCTTC. Residues: CASSLATGLANEQFF.

The rearrangement uses TRBV5-1 and TRBJ1-1, with TRBD1 as a possible D gene (6 bases). The length of the CDR3 is 17 residues. CDR1 and CDR2 from the germline V gene are SGHRS and YFSETQ. V was shortened by 0 bases and J by 5 bases, with 20 bases between the two germline ends. CDR3 DNA sequence: TGCGCCAGCAGCTTGGCTGGGGGCACCGCCCTCGGTACTGAAGCTTTCTTT. This translates into CASSLAGGTALGTEAFF.

The chain is built from TRBV2 and TRBJ2-3; 12 bases match TRBD2. The CDR3 runs to 15 residues. Germline CDR1 SNHLY, CDR2 FYNNEI. Losses at the gene ends were 6 bases for V and 2 bases for J; bases not matched to a gene: 3. The CDR3 sequence: CASSRLAGVTDTQYF. CDR3 sequence (DNA): TGTGCCAGCAGCAGACTAGCGGGGGTCACAGATACGCAGTATTTT.

The chain combines TRBV10-3 with TRBJ2-1; no reliable D call. Trimming left V 0 bases short and J 6 bases short, with 6 bases between. Looked up from germline, CDR1 is ENHRY and CDR2 is SYGVKD. This CDR3 comprises 13 residues. CDR3 protein: CAISESNCNEQFF. CDR3 sequence (DNA): TGTGCCATCAGTGAGTCGAATTGCAATGAGCAGTTCTTC.

This clonotype has only a few counts. This chain connects TRBV12-3 or TRBV12-4 to TRBJ2-5, with D unclear. V gave up 3 bases and J gave up 0 bases, with 11 bases separating them. The CDR3 is 15 residues long. The CDR3 spells CASSLRFDNQETQYF. The CDR3 DNA follows: TGTGCCAGCAGTTTGCGGTTCGATAACCAAGAGACCCAGTACTTC.

This clonotype was seen a handful of times. V gene TRBV4-3 combines with J gene TRBJ2-7; tentatively, D is TRBD2 (6 bases). Per germline, CDR1 LGHNA and CDR2 YSLEER. CDR3 length: 13 amino acids. V gave up 1 base and J gave up 9 bases, with 13 bases separating them. As DNA, the CDR3 is TGCGCCAGCAGCCAAGGAATTGGGGGGTGGCAGTACTTC. Protein product: CASSQGIGGWQYF.

V is TRBV4-2 and J is TRBJ1-3; D possibly corresponds to TRBD1 (5 bases). The V end lost 1 base, the J end lost 7 bases, and 14 bases lay between the germline ends. From germline, CDR1 is LGHNA and CDR2 YNFKEQ. This CDR3 has 15 amino acids. The CDR3 region has the DNA TGTGCCAGCAGCCAAGGGGTGACAGTTGGGAACACCATATATTTT. The encoded protein is CASSQGVTVGNTIYF.

CDR3 nucleotide sequence: TGCGCCAGCAGCCAAGTGTGGGGCTCAACCTATGGCTACACCTTC. Protein: CASSQVWGSTYGYTF. The J gene is TRBJ1-2, the V gene TRBV4-3, with a weak D call TRBD1 (5 bases). The CDR3 is 15 residues long. V lost 1 base, J lost 4 bases, and 13 bases lay in between. Germline CDR1 and CDR2: LGHNA and YSLEER.

V usage is TRBV11-1 and J usage is TRBJ2-7; 7 positions match TRBD1. Looked up from germline, CDR1 is SGHAT and CDR2 is FQDESV (reference sequence). Trimming removed 2 bases from V and 3 bases from J; junction bases left unmatched: 10. The CDR3 is made up of 16 amino acids. The CDR3: CASSLTMGQSLYEQYF. As DNA, the CDR3 is TGTGCCAGCAGCTTAACTATGGGACAGTCCCTCTACGAGCAGTACTTC.

The rearrangement links TRBV9 to TRBJ1-2; no clear D. The CDR3 covers 13 residues. Germline assignment: CDR1 SGDLS and CDR2 YYNGEE. Between the trimmed V and J ends, which lost 0 bases and 3 bases, there was a span of 6 bases. The CDR3 region has the DNA TGTGCCAGCAGCGTAGAACAGCACTATGGCTACACCTTC. It specifies CASSVEQHYGYTF.

The sample holds one count of this clonotype. V is TRBV7-6 and J is TRBJ1-6; D perhaps matches TRBD1 (5 bases). This CDR3 comprises 14 residues. Trimming took 5 bases from V and 10 from J, leaving 15 bases between them. From germline, CDR1 is SGHVS and CDR2 FNYEAQ. The CDR3 DNA is TGTGCCAGCAGCCCTAGACAGCGGGGCTCACCCCTCCACTTT. Protein: CASSPRQRGSPLHF.

Comments on this clonotype: A single base separates this from a much larger clone, so it may be a read error. The chain employs TRBV29-1 and TRBJ2-3, with D unclear. This CDR3 has 13 residues. CDR1 and CDR2 (germline): SQVTM, ANQGSEA. V dropped 7 bases and J dropped 5 bases, with 16 bases sitting between them. The CDR3 coding sequence is TGCAGCGGACGCCACATAGGGTTAGATACGCAGTATTTT. It codes for CSGRHIGLDTQYF.

This chain links TRBV25-1 with TRBJ2-7, with D unresolved. V was cut by 3 bases and J by 5 bases, with 14 bases left in between. The germline gives CDR1 MGHDK, CDR2 SYGVNS. The CDR3 runs 14 residues. The CDR3 sequence is CASSESVEMDEQYF. CDR3 DNA: TGTGCCAGCAGTGAGAGTGTGGAGATGGACGAGCAGTACTTC.